Detailed here is one T cell receptor (beta chain). This entry comes from a study of cytomegalovirus exposure and HLA in healthy donors. The PCR ran on 60 Vbeta and 13 Jbeta primers. Sequencing was performed with immunoSEQ multiplex PCR; in TCRdb, only in-frame clones are kept and a portion is missing. The sample lists tens of thousands of clones, 75% to 85% occurring once. Germline V gene lookup returns CDR1 MGHRA and CDR2 YSYEKL. This CDR3 region has 16 residues. Trimming removed 6 bases from V and 0 bases from J, with 16 bases in between. Sequencing input: PBMCs. This receptor was identified in a man between 70 and 80 years old in good health and CMV-seropositive. This chain uses TRBV4-1 with TRBJ2-3; D not resolved. The CDR3 reads CASSPLAALSTDTQYF. DNA of the CDR3: TGCGCCAGCAGTCCTCTCGCGGCCCTCAGCACAGATACGCAGTATTTT.